This entry describes one T cell receptor beta chain. The antigen is unknown. TCRdb re-called the 5' RACE reads and shows each CDR3 protein once, DNA omitted. The listing records a few hundred thousand distinct CDR3 sequences. The entry originates in a study of T cells expressing NK-cell markers. Turning to the study itself: Beta-chain profiling covered CD3+CD56+NKG2C+, CD3+CD56+NKG2C- and CD3+CD56-NKG2C+ sorted subsets. HCMV seropositivity marked seven of the eight sequenced donors; one was seronegative. Whole-study results and caveats: Nothing established the HCMV specificity of expanded NKG2C+ T cell clones.

Germline V gene sequence: CDR1 DFQATT, CDR2 SNEGSKA (reference sequence). This CDR3 is built from 12 residues. The sample was blood T cells: a sorted CD56 or NKG2C T cell subset, CD4+ or CD8+ T cells, or bulk PBMC T cells (not recorded which). The TCR was taken from a man aged 18 to 69 in good health. V usage is TRBV20-1 and J usage is TRBJ2-3; the D gene TCRdb calls, TRBD2, cannot be checked with no DNA. The CDR3: CSASLLADTQYF.